The 4 T cell receptor beta chains below were found in one sample sequenced in a study of blood T cells in healthy people across ages. PCR was performed a second time for about 6 to 11 cycles using a sample-barcoded 5' primer and a J-beta primer mix. One entry per CDR3 protein results from TCRdb running MiXCR on the 5' RACE reads. The data contain more than 900,000 distinct CDR3 sequences, around 25% of them singletons. The same sample was also used in a study of T cells of mothers and their children.

Sequenced: blood. These receptor sequences come from a girl aged 2 to 10 in good health.

CDR3 DNA sequence: TGCGCCAGCAGCTCGGGACTAGCGGGAGTGTCGGAAGAGACCCAGTACTTC. It codes for CASSSGLAGVSEETQYF. This chain links TRBV5-1 with TRBJ2-5; 14 bases align to TRBD2. Germline V CDR1 and CDR2: SGHRS, YFSETQ. J lost 3 bases, V lost 3 bases, and 7 bases had no gene match. This CDR3 has 17 amino acids.

This clonotype occurred a few times. The genes are TRBV29-1 and TRBJ2-3; D ambiguous. CDR1 SQVTM and CDR2 ANQGSEA come from the germline V gene. This CDR3 has 14 amino acids. V dropped 4 bases and J dropped 0 bases, with 11 bases sitting between them. As DNA, the CDR3 is TGCAGCGTTGGCGGTGCGACTAGCACAGATACGCAGTATTTT. This gives the protein CSVGGATSTDTQYF.

This clonotype has just a few counts. This rearrangement joins TRBV2 to TRBJ1-4, with D possibly being TRBD1 (5 bases). V was clipped by 6 bases and J by 3 bases, with 14 bases between them. This CDR3 is 15 amino acids long. The germline V gene encodes CDR1 SNHLY and CDR2 FYNNEI. CDR3 sequence reads: CASSGFRGSNEKLFF. CDR3 in DNA: TGTGCCAGCAGCGGCTTTCGGGGGTCTAATGAAAAACTGTTTTTT.

This sequence joins TRBV7-3 and TRBJ2-5; perhaps TRBD1 as D (6 bases). The J call may be incorrect, as the DNA end agrees better with TRBJ2-1. CDR3 length equals 13 residues. Per germline, CDR1 SGHTA and CDR2 FQGTGA. This CDR3 is CASSTIHREEQFF. CDR3 sequence (DNA): TGTGCCAGCAGCACTATCCACAGGGAAGAGCAGTTCTTC.